These T cell receptor beta chains were read from a single sample in a study of T cells in Graves' hyperthyroidism and ophthalmopathy. MiXCR, applied by TCRdb to the multiplex PCR reads, yields one record per CDR3 protein. Of around 580,000 distinct CDR3 sequences in the sample, around 17% are singletons; the top ten hold 18%. The sequencing input was blood. Every receptor here comes from a young woman with Graves' hyperthyroidism. CDR3s leave out the opening cysteine and the closing phenylalanine or tryptophan. Each record gives: clone size, V gene, J gene, CDR3 protein. Clone size is shown for a subset of rows, as once, few, many or a class of expanded clone.

abundance: many; v_gene: TRBV5-6; j_gene: TRBJ2-7; CDR3aa: ASSRDTSYEQY
abundance: -; v_gene: TRBV9; j_gene: TRBJ2-2; CDR3aa: ASSAIRDRAAGELF
abundance: many; v_gene: TRBV10-2; j_gene: TRBJ2-7; CDR3aa: ASSALRNEQY
abundance: -; v_gene: TRBV15; j_gene: TRBJ1-4; CDR3aa: ATSRSRGGGEKLF
abundance: -; v_gene: TRBV24-1; j_gene: TRBJ2-7; CDR3aa: ATSDSRSYEQY
abundance: -; v_gene: TRBV6-1; j_gene: TRBJ2-5; CDR3aa: ATKASGRETQY
abundance: many; v_gene: TRBV6-2/TRBV6-3; j_gene: TRBJ2-3; CDR3aa: ASSEKADPDTQY
abundance: many; v_gene: TRBV3-1; j_gene: TRBJ2-1; CDR3aa: ASSPQRLGRNEQF
abundance: few; v_gene: TRBV29-1; j_gene: TRBJ2-7; CDR3aa: SVTPDLYDYEQY
abundance: many; v_gene: TRBV20-1; j_gene: TRBJ2-5; CDR3aa: SAITGTTLRVETQY
abundance: -; v_gene: TRBV19; j_gene: TRBJ1-5; CDR3aa: ASSIDRGGQPQH
abundance: -; v_gene: TRBV12-3/TRBV12-4; j_gene: TRBJ1-5; CDR3aa: ASSSTGTNQPQH
abundance: many; v_gene: TRBV28; j_gene: TRBJ2-7; CDR3aa: ASRRDAYEQY
abundance: few; v_gene: TRBV2; j_gene: TRBJ2-3; CDR3aa: ASSERGQGRTDTQY
abundance: many; v_gene: TRBV4-2; j_gene: TRBJ1-5; CDR3aa: ASSRGVPGQSTGQPQH
abundance: -; v_gene: TRBV12-3/TRBV12-4; j_gene: TRBJ2-6; CDR3aa: ASSPGWGSGANVLT
abundance: -; v_gene: TRBV4-3; j_gene: TRBJ1-2; CDR3aa: ASSQEKIVDDNYGYT